Listed below are T cell receptor beta chains from one sample, sequenced in a study of cytotoxic CD8 clonotypes in ibrutinib-treated CLL. The method was immunoSEQ multiplex PCR; TCRdb's version includes in-frame clones alone and lacks a portion of them. The sample yields 200,000 or so clones, 75% to 80% seen once. This specimen was PBMCs, taken after 12 months of ibrutinib treatment. All receptors come from a human donor with chronic lymphocytic leukemia. The CDR3 runs from the conserved cysteine through the conserved F or W. A D gene is named only where the DNA matches it firmly. Expanded clones get a size class; other rows say once, few or many, or leave the size out.

TRBV7-3	TRBJ1-1	few	-	CASSWRAGTEAFF	TGTGCCAGCAGCTGGCGGGCGGGCACTGAAGCTTTCTTT
TRBV6-5	TRBJ1-1	-	TRBD1	CASSYLGQGNTEAFF	TGTGCCAGCAGTTATCTGGGACAGGGGAACACTGAAGCTTTCTTT
TRBV27	TRBJ2-5	-	TRBD2	CASSWLAGDEGTQYF	TGTGCCAGCAGTTGGTTAGCGGGAGACGAGGGGACCCAGTACTTC
TRBV6-1	TRBJ2-7	-	TRBD1	CASIWPGGRSYEQYF	TGTGCCAGCATCTGGCCAGGGGGACGCTCCTACGAGCAGTACTTC
TRBV28	TRBJ2-5	-	-	CASSPGQEETQYF	TGTGCCAGCAGCCCAGGACAAGAAGAGACCCAGTACTTC
TRBV11-2	TRBJ1-2	-	-	CASSLLNYGYTF	TGTGCCAGCAGCTTGCTCAACTATGGCTACACCTTC
TRBV27	TRBJ2-7	-	-	CASSLGQNYEQYF	TGTGCCAGCAGTCTCGGACAGAACTACGAGCAGTACTTC
TRBV10-3	TRBJ2-5	-	-	CAVGRTETKETQYF	TGTGCCGTCGGCAGGACAGAAACGAAGGAGACCCAGTACTTC
TRBV27	TRBJ2-1	-	TRBD2	CASSPGLAGGPSLNEQFF	TGTGCCAGCAGTCCGGGACTAGCGGGGGGGCCAAGTCTAAATGAGCAGTTCTTC
TRBV7-8	TRBJ1-6	few	-	CASSWGSYNSPLHF	TGTGCCAGCAGCTGGGGGTCCTATAATTCACCCCTCCACTTT
TRBV25-1	TRBJ2-7	-	-	CASSEYEQGLSAEQYF	TGTGCCAGCAGTGAATATGAGCAGGGGCTATCCGCCGAGCAGTACTTC
TRBV11-2	TRBJ2-5	-	-	CASSPGQGRSGGGLAQYF	TGTGCCAGCAGCCCCGGACAGGGGCGCTCCGGGGGGGGGTTGGCCCAGTACTTC
TRBV5-4	TRBJ2-7	-	TRBD1	CASSWGQSSYEQYF	TGTGCCAGCAGCTGGGGACAGAGCTCCTACGAGCAGTACTTC
TRBV6-1	TRBJ2-5	-	TRBD2	CASSDREGYQETQYF	TGTGCCAGCAGTGATCGGGAGGGGTACCAAGAGACCCAGTACTTC
TRBV5-1	TRBJ2-1	-	-	CASSLTWEYHEQFF	TGCGCCAGCAGCTTGACTTGGGAGTACCATGAGCAGTTCTTC
TRBV27	TRBJ2-2	-	-	CASSSGTTNTGELFF	TGTGCCAGCAGTTCCGGGACCACGAACACCGGGGAGCTGTTTTTT
TRBV9	TRBJ2-1	-	TRBD2	CASSDGGEQFF	TGTGCCAGCAGCGACGGGGGGGAGCAGTTCTTC
TRBV19	TRBJ2-5	once	TRBD2	CASSMLGGSGETQYF	TGTGCCAGTAGTATGCTCGGCGGGAGTGGAGAGACCCAGTACTTC
TRBV4-1	TRBJ2-1	-	-	CASSQETGVNEQFF	TGCGCCAGCAGCCAAGAAACGGGAGTGAATGAGCAGTTCTTC
TRBV6-6	TRBJ1-2	-	-	CASSYSFPANYGYTF	TGTGCCAGCAGTTACTCGTTTCCAGCTAACTATGGCTACACCTTC
TRBV27	TRBJ1-1	-	-	CASSLIANTEAFF	TGTGCCAGCAGTTTGATAGCGAACACTGAAGCTTTCTTT
TRBV6-6	TRBJ2-2	-	-	CASQFTGELFF	TGTGCCAGCCAGTTCACCGGGGAGCTGTTTTTT
TRBV6-5	TRBJ1-2	few	-	CASSYGSMGHGYTF	TGTGCCAGCAGTTACGGGTCGATGGGGCATGGCTACACCTTC
TRBV5-1	TRBJ2-1	-	-	CASSYNAEREQFF	TGCGCCAGCAGCTACAACGCCGAACGGGAGCAGTTCTTC
TRBV19	TRBJ1-2	-	TRBD1	CASSIGYPGQNGYTF	TGTGCCAGTAGTATTGGATACCCGGGACAGAATGGCTACACCTTC
TRBV5-8	TRBJ1-3	-	-	CASSPPRGDSGNTIYF	TGTGCCAGCAGCCCCCCCAGGGGTGACTCTGGAAACACCATATATTTT
TRBV7-9	TRBJ1-2	-	-	CASRPPLQGILGGYTF	TGTGCCAGCAGGCCCCCACTTCAGGGGATTTTGGGAGGCTACACCTTC
TRBV6-6	TRBJ2-7	-	TRBD1	CASSRGTGSYEQYF	TGTGCCAGCAGCCGCGGGACAGGGTCTTACGAGCAGTACTTC
TRBV11-2	TRBJ2-7	-	TRBD1	CASSSQGASYEQYF	TGTGCCAGCAGCTCCCAGGGGGCTTCCTACGAGCAGTACTTC
TRBV7-8	TRBJ1-2	-	-	CASSFADGYGYTF	TGTGCCAGCAGCTTCGCCGACGGGTATGGCTACACCTTC
TRBV2	TRBJ1-2	-	-	CASSVGQYHGYTF	TGTGCCAGCAGTGTGGGGCAGTACCATGGCTACACCTTC
TRBV10-3	TRBJ2-1	-	TRBD2	CAISESGPLAGAPNEQFF	TGTGCCATCAGTGAGTCTGGGCCACTAGCGGGGGCCCCCAATGAGCAGTTCTTC
TRBV28	TRBJ2-7	few	TRBD2	CASTPYLAGAGEQYF	TGTGCCAGCACCCCTTACCTAGCGGGAGCAGGGGAGCAGTACTTC
TRBV7-9	TRBJ2-3	-	-	CASSLVGTQYF	TGTGCCAGCAGCTTAGTCGGTACGCAGTATTTT
TRBV4-1	TRBJ2-1	-	TRBD2	CASSPTSPGGSEQFF	TGCGCCAGCAGCCCGACTAGCCCGGGGGGAAGCGAGCAGTTCTTC
TRBV30	TRBJ1-5	-	-	CAWSVGSSSNQPQHF	TGTGCCTGGAGTGTAGGCAGTTCGAGCAATCAGCCCCAGCATTTT
TRBV28	TRBJ2-1	-	TRBD2	CASSTHIAGSSYNEQFF	TGTGCCAGCAGCACACACATAGCGGGAAGCTCCTACAATGAGCAGTTCTTC
TRBV2	TRBJ1-2	-	-	CASSPQGSYGYTF	TGTGCCAGCAGTCCTCAGGGCAGCTATGGCTACACCTTC
TRBV10-3	TRBJ2-7	-	TRBD2	CAIRGLAGYEQYF	TGTGCCATCAGGGGACTAGCGGGTTACGAGCAGTACTTC
TRBV19	TRBJ1-1	-	-	CASSMTRGGGDTEAFF	TGTGCCAGTAGTATGACAAGGGGTGGAGGGGACACTGAAGCTTTCTTT
TRBV5-5	TRBJ1-6	many	-	CASSEVPVSQGPSPLHF	TGTGCCAGCAGCGAAGTGCCTGTGTCACAGGGACCTTCACCCCTCCACTTT
TRBV29-1	TRBJ2-1	-	-	CSVKGRLVYNEQFF	TGCAGCGTCAAGGGCAGGCTAGTATACAATGAGCAGTTCTTC
TRBV7-6	TRBJ2-5	-	TRBD2	CASSWGLAGGEETQYF	TGTGCCAGCAGCTGGGGACTAGCGGGGGGCGAAGAGACCCAGTACTTC